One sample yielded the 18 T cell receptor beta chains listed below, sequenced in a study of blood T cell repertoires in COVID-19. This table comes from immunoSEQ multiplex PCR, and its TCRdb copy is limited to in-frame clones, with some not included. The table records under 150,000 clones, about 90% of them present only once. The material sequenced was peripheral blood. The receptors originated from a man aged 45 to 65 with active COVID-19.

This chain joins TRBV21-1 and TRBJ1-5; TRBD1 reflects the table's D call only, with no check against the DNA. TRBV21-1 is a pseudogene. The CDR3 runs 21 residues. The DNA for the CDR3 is TGTGCCAGCAGCAAACAGAGCAGGGCGACAGGTCCTGGCAGGGGCAATCAGCCCCAGCATTTT. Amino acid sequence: CASSKQSRATGPGRGNQPQHF.

The DNA of the CDR3 is TGTGCCAGCAGTTACGGAGGCCAGCCTCAGCCCCAGCATTTT. It is translated as CASSYGGQPQPQHF. The V call is TRBV6-6, the J call TRBJ1-5; unclear D gene. The CDR3 sequence is 14 residues long. Trimming shortened V by 2 bases and J by 6 bases, and 11 bases separated the two germline ends. Germline V gene sequence: CDR1 MNHNY, CDR2 SVGAGI (reference sequence).

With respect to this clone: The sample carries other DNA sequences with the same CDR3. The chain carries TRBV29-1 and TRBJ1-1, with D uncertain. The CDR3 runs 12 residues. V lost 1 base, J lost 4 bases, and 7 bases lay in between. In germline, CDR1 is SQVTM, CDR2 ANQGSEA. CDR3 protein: CSVEGGGTEAFF. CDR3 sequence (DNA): TGCAGCGTTGAAGGAGGAGGCACTGAAGCTTTCTTT.

The CDR3 sequence is CASSIVGTGTLNTEAFF. The CDR3 DNA follows: TGTGCCAGTAGTATAGTGGGGACAGGGACATTGAACACTGAAGCTTTCTTT. The chain joins TRBV19 to TRBJ1-1; 9 bases are shared with TRBD1. The CDR3 runs to 17 residues. Per the germline V gene, CDR1 is LNHDA and CDR2 is SQIVND (reference sequence). The ends lost 1 base at V and 0 bases at J; junction bases unmatched: 6.

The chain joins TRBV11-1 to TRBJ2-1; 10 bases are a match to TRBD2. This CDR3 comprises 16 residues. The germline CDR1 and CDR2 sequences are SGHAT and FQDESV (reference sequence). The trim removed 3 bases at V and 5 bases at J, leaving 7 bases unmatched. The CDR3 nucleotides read TGTGCCAGCAGCTTGGGGTTTAGCGGGGGGAACAATGAGCAGTTCTTC. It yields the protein CASSLGFSGGNNEQFF. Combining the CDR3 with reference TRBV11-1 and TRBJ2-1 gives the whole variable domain EAEVAQSPRYKITEKSQAVAFWCDPISGHATLYWYRQILGQGPELLVQFQDESVVDDSQLPKDRFSAERLKGVDSTLKIQPAELGDSAMYLCASSLGFSGGNNEQFFGPGTRLTVL.

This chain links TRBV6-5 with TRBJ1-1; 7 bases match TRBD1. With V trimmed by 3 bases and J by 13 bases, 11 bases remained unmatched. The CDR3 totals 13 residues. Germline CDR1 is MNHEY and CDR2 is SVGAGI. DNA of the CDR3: TGTGCCAGCAGTTATAAGGGGGCTGTTGGTGGTTTCTTT. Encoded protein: CASSYKGAVGGFF.

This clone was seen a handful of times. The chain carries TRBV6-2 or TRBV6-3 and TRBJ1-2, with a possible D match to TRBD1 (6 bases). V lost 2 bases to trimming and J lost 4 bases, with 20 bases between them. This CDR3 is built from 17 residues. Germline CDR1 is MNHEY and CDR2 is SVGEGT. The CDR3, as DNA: TGTGCCAGCAGTTACATGCGACAGGCGGAACTTCCCTATGGCTACACCTTC. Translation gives CASSYMRQAELPYGYTF.

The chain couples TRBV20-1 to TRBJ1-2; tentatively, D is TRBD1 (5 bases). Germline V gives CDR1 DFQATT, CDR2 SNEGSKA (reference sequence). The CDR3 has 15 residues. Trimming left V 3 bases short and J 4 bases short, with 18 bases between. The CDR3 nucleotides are TGCAGTGCTAGTGGGGCAGGGAGGAGCATCTATGGCTACACCTTC. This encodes CSASGAGRSIYGYTF.

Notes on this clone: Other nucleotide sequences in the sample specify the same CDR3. CDR3 region: CSARGDYGYTF. The DNA of the CDR3 is TGCAGTGCTCGGGGGGACTATGGCTACACCTTC. V and J are TRBV20-1 and TRBJ1-2; possible D gene TRBD1, 5 bases. Germline values: CDR1 DFQATT, CDR2 SNEGSKA (reference sequence). Trimming removed 5 bases at V and 3 bases at J, with 7 bases between. The CDR3 is 11 residues long.

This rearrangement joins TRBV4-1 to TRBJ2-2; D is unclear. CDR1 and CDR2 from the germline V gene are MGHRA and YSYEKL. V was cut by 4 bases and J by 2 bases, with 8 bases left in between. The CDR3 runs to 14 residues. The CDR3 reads CASSLHQNTGELFF. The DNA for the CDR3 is TGCGCCAGCAGCCTACATCAAAACACCGGGGAGCTGTTTTTT.

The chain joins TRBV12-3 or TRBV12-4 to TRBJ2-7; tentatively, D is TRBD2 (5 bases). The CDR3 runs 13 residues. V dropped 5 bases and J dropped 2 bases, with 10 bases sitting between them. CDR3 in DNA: TGTGCCAGCAGTCCGGGAATAACCTACGAGCAGTACTTC. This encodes CASSPGITYEQYF.

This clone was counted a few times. CDR3 DNA sequence: TGTGCCAGCAGCTTAGTCGCGGCGGGGGGGACAGATACGCAGTATTTT. Encoded protein: CASSLVAAGGTDTQYF. This chain joins TRBV7-2 and TRBJ2-3, with TRBD2 matching 9 bases. The trim removed 1 base at V and 3 bases at J, leaving 5 bases unmatched. The CDR3 length is 16 residues. Germline loops: CDR1 SGHTA, CDR2 FQGNSA.

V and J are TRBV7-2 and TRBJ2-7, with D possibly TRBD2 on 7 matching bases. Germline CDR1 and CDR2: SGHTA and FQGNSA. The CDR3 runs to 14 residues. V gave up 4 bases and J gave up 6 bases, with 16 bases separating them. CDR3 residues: CASSSRRGGGEQYF. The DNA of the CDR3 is TGTGCCAGCAGCTCCCGGAGGGGGGGCGGCGAGCAGTACTTC.

The CDR3 DNA sequence: TGTGCCAGCGCAGGGGTTGGGTATGGCTACACCTTC. Its translation is CASAGVGYGYTF. V and J are TRBV2 and TRBJ1-2; tentatively, D is TRBD1 (6 bases). V was cut by 8 bases and J by 5 bases, with 12 bases left in between. This CDR3 has 12 amino acids. Germline CDR1 and CDR2: SNHLY and FYNNEI. Filled out from reference TRBV2 and TRBJ1-2, the complete variable domain reads EPEVTQTPSHQVTQMGQEVILRCVPISNHLYFYWYRQILGQKVEFLVSFYNNEISEKSEIFDDQFSVERPDGSNFTLKIRSTKLEDSAMYFCASAGVGYGYTFGSGTRLTVV.

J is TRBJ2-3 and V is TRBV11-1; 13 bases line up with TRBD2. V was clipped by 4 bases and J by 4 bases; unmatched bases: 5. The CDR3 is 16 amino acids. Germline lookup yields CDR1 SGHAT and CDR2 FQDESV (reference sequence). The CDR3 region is CASSSRGLAGADTQYF. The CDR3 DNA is TGTGCCAGCAGCTCCAGAGGACTAGCGGGGGCAGATACGCAGTATTTT. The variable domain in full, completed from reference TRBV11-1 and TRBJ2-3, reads EAEVAQSPRYKITEKSQAVAFWCDPISGHATLYWYRQILGQGPELLVQFQDESVVDDSQLPKDRFSAERLKGVDSTLKIQPAELGDSAMYLCASSSRGLAGADTQYFGPGTRLTVL.

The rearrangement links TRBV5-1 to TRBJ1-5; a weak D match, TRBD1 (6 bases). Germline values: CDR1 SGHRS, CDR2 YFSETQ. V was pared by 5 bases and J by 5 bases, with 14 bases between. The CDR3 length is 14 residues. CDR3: CASSLKTGDQPQHF. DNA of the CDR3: TGCGCCAGCAGTCTTAAGACAGGTGATCAGCCCCAGCATTTT.

CDR3: CAISEPGSPLHF. CDR3 sequence (DNA): TGTGCCATCAGTGAGCCGGGATCACCCCTCCACTTT. The chain combines TRBV10-3 with TRBJ1-6; unclear D gene. CDR1 is ENHRY and CDR2 is SYGVKD in the germline V gene. Between the trimmed V and J ends, which lost 2 bases and 10 bases, there was a span of 6 bases. The CDR3 has 12 amino acids.

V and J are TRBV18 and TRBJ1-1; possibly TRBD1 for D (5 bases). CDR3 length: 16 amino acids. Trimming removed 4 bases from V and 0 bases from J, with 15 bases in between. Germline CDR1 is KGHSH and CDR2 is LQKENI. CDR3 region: CASSLPNRGMNTEAFF. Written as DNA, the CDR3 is TGTGCCAGCTCACTACCTAATAGGGGAATGAACACTGAAGCTTTCTTT.